These 26 T cell receptor beta chains originate from one sample sequenced in a study of blood T cells in healthy people across ages. Primed by a sample-barcoded 5' primer and a J-beta primer mix, a second PCR proceeded for roughly 6 to 12 cycles. TCRdb re-derived calls from the 5' RACE reads in MiXCR, one entry per CDR3 protein. The data contain around 1,000,000 distinct CDR3 sequences, less than 45% of them singletons. The sequencing input was blood. The origin of the receptors is a man aged 18 to 35 in good health.

This clonotype was seen only a few times. The chain carries TRBV2 and TRBJ1-6; D is undetermined. Trimming left V 5 bases short and J 6 bases short, with 11 bases between. Per germline, CDR1 SNHLY and CDR2 FYNNEI. The CDR3 runs to 14 residues. CDR3 nucleotides: TGTGCCAGCAGTCCGGACTACATTAATTCACCCCTCCACTTT. This sequence encodes CASSPDYINSPLHF.

V gene TRBV6-2 or TRBV6-3 combines with J gene TRBJ2-5; TRBD2 agrees at 7 bases. Germline V gene lookup returns CDR1 MNHEY and CDR2 SVGEGT. This CDR3 is built from 15 residues. Losses at the gene ends were 4 bases for V and 5 bases for J; bases not matched to a gene: 10. CDR3 sequence (DNA): TGTGCCAGCAGTTCCCCTGTGGGGGGGTTGGAGACCCAGTACTTC. Its protein product is CASSSPVGGLETQYF.

The rearrangement links TRBV20-1 to TRBJ2-5, with TRBD1 identical over 7 bases. V trimming: 3 bases; J trimming: 5 bases; junction bases outside the gene matches: 18. CDR3 size: 17 residues. In germline, CDR1 is DFQATT, CDR2 SNEGSKA (reference sequence). The CDR3 DNA reads TGCAGTGCTAGGACCCATCTACAGAGTACAGGGGAGGAGACCCAGTACTTC. Protein: CSARTHLQSTGEETQYF.

The V call is TRBV28, the J call TRBJ2-1, with D perhaps TRBD2 (5 bases). The J call may be faulty, since TRBJ2-7 better matches the DNA end. The CDR3 covers 14 residues. The germline V gene encodes CDR1 MDHEN and CDR2 SYDVKM. The CDR3 sequence: CASSLGSSYNEQYF. In nucleotides, the CDR3 is TGTGCCAGCAGTTTGGGGAGCTCCTACAATGAGCAGTACTTC.

This clonotype was recorded many times. The V call is TRBV27, the J call TRBJ2-1; 13 bases agree with TRBD2. V dropped 6 bases and J dropped 5; count of bases not matched to a gene: 1. Germline V gene sequence: CDR1 MNHEY, CDR2 SMNVEV (reference sequence). The CDR3 has 14 residues. CDR3 nucleotide sequence: TGTGCCAGCAGACTAGCGGGGGGGCACAATGAGCAGTTCTTC. Translating gives CASRLAGGHNEQFF.

The V and J genes are TRBV7-9 and TRBJ2-5, with 9 bases aligning to TRBD2. Germline V gene sequence: CDR1 SEHNR, CDR2 FQNEAQ (reference sequence). The length of the CDR3 is 14 residues. The V gene end was trimmed by 1 base and the J gene end by 11 bases; junction bases not matched to a gene: 8. Here the CDR3 reads CASSLDSSGNEQYF. CDR3 bases: TGTGCCAGCAGCTTAGATTCTAGCGGGAATGAGCAGTACTTC.

The V gene is TRBV20-1, the J gene TRBJ2-1, with D unclear. The CDR3 is 14 amino acids. From germline, CDR1 is DFQATT and CDR2 SNEGSKA (reference sequence). Trimming took off 1 base at V and 1 base at J, with 8 bases between the two ends. CDR3 sequence (DNA): TGCAGTGCTAGAGGGATGCGATCCTACAATGAGCAGTTCTTC. Protein sequence: CSARGMRSYNEQFF.

V and J are TRBV20-1 and TRBJ1-4, with 7 bases aligning to TRBD1. V trimming: 1 base; J trimming: 8 bases; junction bases outside the gene matches: 10. The CDR3 has 15 amino acids. From germline, CDR1 is DFQATT and CDR2 SNEGSKA (reference sequence). CDR3: CSARGGRPTGEKLFF. CDR3 sequence (DNA): TGCAGTGCTAGAGGGGGACGACCGACAGGGGAAAAACTGTTTTTT.

This clonotype was detected ten times or more. J is TRBJ2-4 and V is TRBV7-2; D not certain. The V gene's germline CDR1 is SGHTA and CDR2 FQGNSA. The CDR3 extends over 14 amino acids. V lost 7 bases and J 2 bases, leaving 12 bases between the germline ends. CDR3 region: CASNPSRSKNIQYF. CDR3 nucleotides: TGTGCCAGCAACCCCTCCCGATCCAAAAACATTCAGTACTTC.

The chain has TRBV27 and TRBJ1-1; 7 bases align to TRBD1. This CDR3 has 16 amino acids. Per germline, CDR1 MNHEY and CDR2 SMNVEV (reference sequence). V lost 2 bases, J lost 2 bases, and 8 bases stayed unmatched. The CDR3 nucleotides are TGTGCCAGCAGTTTAGCCCCGGGGACAGCTAACACTGAAGCTTTCTTT. This sequence encodes CASSLAPGTANTEAFF.

This rearrangement joins TRBV27 to TRBJ2-1, with TRBD1 matching over 8 bases. The J call may not be correct, given that the DNA end is closer to TRBJ2-7. The V gene's germline CDR1 is MNHEY and CDR2 SMNVEV (reference sequence). The CDR3 extends over 14 amino acids. The CDR3 coding sequence is TGTGCCATCGCACAGGGGGTCAGCTACAATGAGCAGTACTTC. This codes for CAIAQGVSYNEQYF.

The V gene is TRBV10-3, the J gene TRBJ1-1; D not certain. Per germline, CDR1 ENHRY and CDR2 SYGVKD. This CDR3 is 13 amino acids long. V lost 7 bases and J 3 bases, leaving 12 bases between the germline ends. The CDR3 spells CAITLGADTEAFF. In nucleotides, the CDR3 is TGTGCCATCACTCTTGGAGCGGACACTGAAGCTTTCTTT.

This clonotype occurred a few times. The chain couples TRBV6-2 or TRBV6-3 to TRBJ2-7, with 9 bases aligning to TRBD2. The J segment lost 3 bases and the V segment lost 5 bases, leaving 11 bases of the junction unmatched. The CDR3 is 16 amino acids. Germline CDR1 MNHEY, CDR2 SVGEGT. In DNA, the CDR3 is TGTGCCAGCAGTAGAAATCTAGCGGGGTCGAGCTACGAGCAGTACTTC. Translation gives CASSRNLAGSSYEQYF.

This clonotype has just one count. The V and J genes are TRBV9 and TRBJ1-4; no reliable D call. Trimming removed 0 bases from V and 10 bases from J, with 13 bases in between. CDR1 is SGDLS and CDR2 is YYNGEE in the germline V gene. The CDR3 has 14 residues. The CDR3 DNA sequence: TGTGCCAGCAGCGTAGGCGGGGTTGACGGAAAACTGTTTTTT. Encoded protein: CASSVGGVDGKLFF.

V and J are TRBV28 and TRBJ1-1; a weak D match, TRBD1 (5 bases). Germline V gene data show CDR1 as MDHEN and CDR2 as SYDVKM. V was cut by 5 bases and J by 8 bases, with 12 bases left in between. CDR3 length: 12 amino acids. The CDR3 DNA is TGTGCCAGCAGTCCGACAGAACCAGAAGCTTTCTTT. Its protein is CASSPTEPEAFF.

This clonotype showed up just a few times. The chain is built from TRBV5-1 and TRBJ1-2; a weak D match, TRBD1 (6 bases). This CDR3 comprises 15 residues. Trimming cost V 4 bases and J 4 bases, with 17 bases left between them. CDR1 and CDR2 (germline): SGHRS, YFSETQ. The CDR3 DNA is TGCGCCAGCAGCCCACCTTGGGGGGCCGGCTATGGCTACACCTTC. It specifies CASSPPWGAGYGYTF.

This clonotype was detected a few times. The chain carries TRBV11-2 and TRBJ1-5; D gene uncertain. Trimming shortened V by 0 bases and J by 6 bases, and 9 bases separated the two germline ends. CDR3 size: 14 residues. Germline V gene data show CDR1 as SGHAT and CDR2 as FQNNGV. The CDR3 sequence is CASSLDRSSQPQHF. Here the CDR3 DNA reads TGTGCCAGCAGCTTAGACAGGTCGAGTCAGCCCCAGCATTTT. Supplemented by reference TRBV11-2 and TRBJ1-5, the full variable domain reads EAGVAQSPRYKIIEKRQSVAFWCNPISGHATLYWYQQILGQGPKLLIQFQNNGVVDDSQLPKDRFSAERLKGVDSTLKIQPAKLEDSAVYLCASSLDRSSQPQHFGDGTRLSIL.

V and J are TRBV4-1 and TRBJ2-3; D possibly uses TRBD1 or TRBD2 (5 bases each). Germline loops: CDR1 MGHRA, CDR2 YSYEKL. V shed 4 bases and J shed 3 bases, with 23 bases lying between them. The CDR3 has 18 amino acids. CDR3 loop: CASSPLEGRKGFTDTQYF. In DNA form, the CDR3 reads TGCGCCAGCAGCCCTTTAGAGGGTCGGAAGGGGTTTACAGATACGCAGTATTTT.

The chain joins TRBV20-1 to TRBJ1-2; D may be TRBD1 (5 bases). The CDR3 runs 15 residues. Germline lookup yields CDR1 DFQATT and CDR2 SNEGSKA (reference sequence). Trimming removed 6 bases from V and 0 bases from J, with 17 bases in between. The CDR3 DNA follows: TGCAGTGCAACCGGGACGTTCGGTTCTAACTATGGCTACACCTTC. Translated: CSATGTFGSNYGYTF.

The chain recombines TRBV20-1 with TRBJ1-2; 11 bases are shared with TRBD1. Germline CDR1 is DFQATT and CDR2 is SNEGSKA (reference sequence). V lost 3 bases to trimming and J lost 5 bases; unmatched junction nucleotides: 8. The CDR3 is 15 amino acids. CDR3 bases: TGCAGTGCTAGGCCCTGGACAGGGGGCGGGTATGGCTACACCTTC. Translation gives CSARPWTGGGYGYTF.

This clonotype was counted only a few times. The V and J genes are TRBV4-1 and TRBJ2-1; 8 bases map to TRBD2. CDR3 size: 15 residues. Looked up from germline, CDR1 is MGHRA and CDR2 is YSYEKL. Germline trimming cut 3 bases from V and 5 bases from J; bases unmatched to any gene: 6. CDR3 residues: CASSQSGLAHNEQFF. The DNA for the CDR3 is TGCGCCAGCAGCCAGTCCGGACTAGCCCACAATGAGCAGTTCTTC.

This clonotype came up a few times. V is TRBV7-6 and J is TRBJ2-1; 14 nucleotides line up with TRBD2. The germline CDR1 and CDR2 sequences are SGHVS and FNYEAQ. The CDR3 runs to 20 residues. V shed 0 bases and J 6 bases; nucleotides not matched to a gene: 13. This chain's CDR3 is CASSLAARYYGLAGGNEQFF. CDR3 sequence (DNA): TGTGCCAGCAGCTTAGCAGCGAGATATTATGGACTAGCGGGGGGCAATGAGCAGTTCTTC.

The V and J genes are TRBV11-1 and TRBJ2-1; TRBD2 matches 9 bases. The end of the DNA aligns better with TRBJ2-7, so the J call may be wrong. The CDR3 is 17 amino acids. Germline-derived CDR1 and CDR2 are SGHAT and FQDESV (reference sequence). DNA of the CDR3: TGTGCCAGCAGCTCCCAGTGGGGACTAGCCCTCTACAATGAGCAGTACTTC. This sequence encodes CASSSQWGLALYNEQYF.

This chain joins TRBV15 and TRBJ1-5, with D tentatively TRBD1 (5 bases). The CDR3 has 15 amino acids. Trimming removed 0 bases at V and 3 bases at J, with 9 bases between. Germline V gives CDR1 LNHNV, CDR2 YYDKDF (reference sequence). The CDR3 DNA sequence: TGTGCCACCAGCAGAGATCCGACAGACAATCAGCCCCAGCATTTT. Translated: CATSRDPTDNQPQHF.

V and J are TRBV20-1 and TRBJ2-5, with 7 bases fitting TRBD2. The germline gives CDR1 DFQATT, CDR2 SNEGSKA (reference sequence). There are 15 residues in the CDR3. The V segment lost 0 bases and the J segment 3 bases; nucleotides outside the gene matches: 7. The chain's CDR3 is CSARDFRGREETQYF. The CDR3 DNA reads TGCAGTGCTAGAGATTTCCGGGGGAGGGAAGAGACCCAGTACTTC.

The CDR3 coding sequence is TGTGCCAGCAGTTTGGCGTGGGCAACTAATGAAAAACTGTTTTTT. This sequence encodes CASSLAWATNEKLFF. The gene calls are TRBV27 and TRBJ1-4; D is uncertain. The germline gives CDR1 MNHEY, CDR2 SMNVEV (reference sequence). The CDR3 sequence is 15 residues long. Trimming removed 3 bases at V and 0 bases at J, with 8 bases between.